Included here is one TCR beta chain sequence, with context. Antigen specificity is unknown. The record originates from a study of identical twins. The ends were cut back, 4 bases at V and 1 base at J, with 11 bases in the middle. CDR1 and CDR2 (germline): LNHDA, SQIVND (reference sequence). There are 16 residues in the CDR3. Template switching, a step in the protocol, added a universal primer site, and cDNA carried unique molecular identifiers. TCRdb independently ran MiXCR on the 5' RACE reads; one entry per CDR3 protein. The data contain about 890,000 distinct CDR3 sequences, 10% to 15% of them singletons. General observations from the study: A lower insertion count was a feature of abundant cord blood beta clonotypes, with no such feature in memory repertoires.

The sample was also reused in another study, on yellow fever vaccine responses in identical twins.

The rearrangement links TRBV19 to TRBJ2-6, with a weak D call TRBD1 (5 bases). The sequenced material came from PBMCs. This receptor was obtained from a woman younger than 30 in good health. The CDR3: CASSKLDTSGANVLTF. The CDR3 nucleotides read TGTGCCAGTAGTAAACTGGACACTTCTGGGGCCAACGTCCTGACTTTC.